A single sample gave rise to the 17 T cell receptor beta chains below, sequenced in a study of blood T cell repertoires in COVID-19. Only in-frame clones appear in the TCRdb table, and some are missing; sequencing was by immunoSEQ multiplex PCR. The table records about 120,000 clones, roughly 87% of them present only once. Source material: peripheral blood. Receptor source: a human donor in a cohort sampled during active COVID-19.

The chain recombines TRBV28 with TRBJ1-6; D unresolved. In germline, CDR1 is MDHEN, CDR2 SYDVKM. The V and J ends lost 8 bases and 4 bases respectively, with 9 bases between them. The CDR3 covers 13 residues. CDR3 in amino acids: CASRKTYNSPLHF. The CDR3, as DNA: TGTGCCAGCCGTAAAACTTATAATTCACCCCTCCACTTT.

The chain has TRBV29-1 and TRBJ1-4; 12 nucleotides line up with TRBD1. Trimming cost V 5 bases and J 2 bases; bases outside gene matches: 6. Per germline, CDR1 SQVTM and CDR2 ANQGSEA. The CDR3 has 16 amino acids. The CDR3 DNA is TGCAGCGTTCTACCGGGACAGGGGGCTACTAATGAAAAACTGTTTTTT. Amino acids: CSVLPGQGATNEKLFF.

Here the CDR3 reads CASKPLTDRGRETQYF. CDR3 sequence (DNA): TGTGCCAGCAAACCCCTAACGGACAGGGGACGAGAGACCCAGTACTTC. The chain links TRBV27 to TRBJ2-5; 9 nucleotides align to TRBD1. The trim removed 7 bases at V and 4 bases at J, leaving 13 bases unmatched. From germline, CDR1 is MNHEY and CDR2 SMNVEV (reference sequence). This CDR3 is built from 16 residues.

This chain joins TRBV19 and TRBJ1-4; 8 nucleotides match TRBD1. V shed 5 bases, J shed 13 bases, and the junction held 9 bases outside the gene matches. Looked up from germline, CDR1 is LNHDA and CDR2 is SQIVND (reference sequence). CDR3 length: 13 residues. The CDR3 spells CASSAGQGSRLFF. In DNA, the CDR3 is TGTGCCAGTAGTGCCGGACAGGGATCGAGACTGTTTTTT.

This chain connects TRBV6-6 to TRBJ2-7, with 10 positions matching TRBD2. From germline, CDR1 is MNHNY and CDR2 SVGAGI (reference sequence). The CDR3 length is 15 residues. Losses at the gene ends were 2 bases for V and 6 bases for J; bases not matched to a gene: 7. In DNA, the CDR3 is TGTGCCAGCAGTTACACACCGGGACTAGCGATCGAGCAGTACTTC. This codes for CASSYTPGLAIEQYF.

This clone was detected only a few times. V and J are TRBV4-2 and TRBJ1-4; 12 bases line up with TRBD1. J was trimmed by 14 bases and V by 4 bases; bases with no gene match: 8. Germline V gene lookup returns CDR1 LGHNA and CDR2 YNFKEQ. This CDR3 contains 14 residues. This chain's CDR3 is CASSRGGTGGNLFF. CDR3 nucleotides: TGTGCCAGCAGCCGTGGAGGGACAGGGGGCAATCTGTTTTTT.

The V and J genes are TRBV5-4 and TRBJ2-7; 11 nucleotides line up with TRBD2. With V trimmed by 3 bases and J by 2 bases, 1 base remained unmatched. From germline, CDR1 is SGHNT and CDR2 YYREEE (reference sequence). CDR3 size: 14 residues. The CDR3 region is CASSYSGGAYEQYF. The CDR3 nucleotides read TGTGCCAGCAGCTATAGCGGGGGGGCCTACGAGCAGTACTTC.

The J gene is TRBJ2-5, the V gene TRBV11-2; TRBD1 is a possible D gene (5 bases). The germline CDR1 and CDR2 sequences are SGHAT and FQNNGV. The CDR3 spans 15 residues. V lost 7 bases and J 5 bases, leaving 20 bases between the germline ends. The CDR3 loop is CASTARELQSETQYF. The CDR3 DNA reads as TGTGCCAGCACGGCCAGGGAACTCCAATCGGAGACCCAGTACTTC.

The V call is TRBV7-2, the J call TRBJ2-7; 8 nucleotides line up with TRBD2. This CDR3 has 14 residues. Germline V gene sequence: CDR1 SGHTA, CDR2 FQGNSA. V was clipped by 3 bases and J by 5 bases; unmatched bases: 6. For the CDR3, the DNA is TGTGCCAGCAGCTTGAGCGGGAGAATCGACGAGCAGTACTTC. Translating gives CASSLSGRIDEQYF.

This chain joins TRBV6-5 and TRBJ2-7; D is unresolved. This CDR3 comprises 12 residues. Germline lookup yields CDR1 MNHEY and CDR2 SVGAGI. The V end lost 7 bases, the J end lost 7 bases, and 14 bases lay between the germline ends. The CDR3 spells CASTPPEAEQYF. The CDR3 region has the DNA TGTGCCAGCACACCCCCTGAAGCAGAGCAGTACTTC.

The CDR3 DNA sequence: TGTGCCAGCAGTCCAGTACTCAGGGGGCGAGGAAACACCATATATTTT. Translating it yields CASSPVLRGRGNTIYF. The rearrangement joins TRBV25-1 to TRBJ1-3, with TRBD1 matching 8 bases. The germline V gene has CDR1 MGHDK and CDR2 SYGVNS. The CDR3 is 16 amino acids. V lost 5 bases and J lost 4; bases outside the gene matches: 10.

The chain couples TRBV27 to TRBJ2-7; TRBD1 agrees at 12 bases. The ends lost 3 bases at V and 4 bases at J; junction bases unmatched: 7. CDR3 size: 16 residues. CDR1 and CDR2 (germline): MNHEY, SMNVEV (reference sequence). The CDR3 loop reads CASSFRPGQGAYEQYF. CDR3 DNA: TGTGCCAGCAGTTTCCGACCGGGACAGGGGGCATACGAGCAGTACTTC.

The sample holds many counts of this clone. The genes are TRBV6-4 and TRBJ2-2; a possible D gene is TRBD1 (7 bases). Trimming left V 6 bases short and J 3 bases short, with 11 bases between. CDR1 is MRHNA, CDR2 SNTAGT, per germline. This CDR3 region has 14 residues. The CDR3 DNA reads as TGTGCCAGCAGGACCAGGGGGGACACCGGGGAGCTGTTTTTT. Translating gives CASRTRGDTGELFF.

V usage is TRBV7-9 and J usage is TRBJ2-7, with TRBD1 as a possible D gene (6 bases). CDR3 length: 14 residues. The V and J ends lost 2 bases and 4 bases respectively, with 12 bases between them. Germline CDR1 reads SEHNR; CDR2 reads FQNEAQ (reference sequence). The CDR3 DNA reads TGTGCCAGCAGCTTAAGGGGGAACTCTTACGAGCAGTACTTC. It codes for CASSLRGNSYEQYF.

The V call is TRBV21-1, the J call TRBJ2-4; no DNA check was done on the table's D call, TRBD1. TRBV21-1 is deemed a pseudogene. CDR3 length: 18 residues. The CDR3 sequence: CASSKGERQGDLKNIQYF. Here the CDR3 DNA reads TGTGCCAGCAGCAAAGGAGAGAGACAGGGCGACCTGAAAAACATTCAGTACTTC.

This chain uses TRBV14 with TRBJ1-1; 10 bases are a match to TRBD1. Losses at the gene ends were 5 bases for V and 1 base for J; bases not matched to a gene: 4. Per germline, CDR1 SGHDN and CDR2 FVKESK. The length of the CDR3 is 15 residues. The CDR3, as DNA: TGTGCCAGCAGCACCCGGACAGGGGGGAACACTGAAGCTTTCTTT. Its translation is CASSTRTGGNTEAFF.

J is TRBJ1-1 and V is TRBV19, with D perhaps TRBD1 (5 bases). The germline V and J ends were trimmed by 5 bases and 8 bases, with 12 bases remaining between them. The CDR3 contains 12 residues. The V gene's germline CDR1 is LNHDA and CDR2 SQIVND (reference sequence). CDR3 nucleotides: TGTGCCAGTAGTGTGGGGGGAGTGGAAGCTTTCTTT. Translation: CASSVGGVEAFF.